This TCR beta chain was found in a study of spatial heterogeneity in lung cancer. Study-wide results and limits: Ubiquitous expanded tumor TCRs showed up in blood more at resection than follow-up.

This clonotype was recorded a few times. Its antigen is still unknown. TCRdb analysed the 5' RACE reads with MiXCR anew, one entry per CDR3 protein. The sample contains some 70,000 distinct CDR3 sequences, about 14% of which appear only once. This sample's time point: sample taken at primary tumor resection. Unsorted whole RNA samples from tumor, nontumor lung or frozen PBMC were sequenced. This CDR3 spans 15 amino acids. Per germline, CDR1 SGHRS and CDR2 YFSETQ. V lost 4 bases to trimming and J lost 1 base; unmatched junction nucleotides: 7. This chain joins TRBV5-1 and TRBJ2-5; 7 nucleotides match TRBD2. This material consisted of PBMCs, taken at surgery. The TCR comes from a male donor with early-stage non-small cell lung cancer. The chain's CDR3 is CASSRDKRGQETQYF. CDR3 coding DNA: TGCGCCAGCAGCCGGGATAAGCGGGGCCAAGAGACCCAGTACTTC.